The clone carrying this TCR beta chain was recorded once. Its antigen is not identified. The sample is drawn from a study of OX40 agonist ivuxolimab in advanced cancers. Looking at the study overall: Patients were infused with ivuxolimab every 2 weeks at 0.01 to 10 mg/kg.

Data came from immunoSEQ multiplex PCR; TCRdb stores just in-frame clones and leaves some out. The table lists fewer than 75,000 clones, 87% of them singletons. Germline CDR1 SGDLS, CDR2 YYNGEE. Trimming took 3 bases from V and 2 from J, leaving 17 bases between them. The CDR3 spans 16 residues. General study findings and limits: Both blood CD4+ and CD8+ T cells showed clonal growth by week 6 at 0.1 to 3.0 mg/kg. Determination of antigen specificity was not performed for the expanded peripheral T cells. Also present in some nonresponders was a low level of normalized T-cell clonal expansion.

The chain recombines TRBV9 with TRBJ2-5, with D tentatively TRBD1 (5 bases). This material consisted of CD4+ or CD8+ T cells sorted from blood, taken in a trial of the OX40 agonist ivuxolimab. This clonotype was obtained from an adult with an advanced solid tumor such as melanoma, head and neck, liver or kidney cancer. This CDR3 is CASSASHRQLQETQYF. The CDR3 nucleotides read TGTGCCAGCAGCGCCTCACACAGACAGCTTCAAGAGACCCAGTACTTC.